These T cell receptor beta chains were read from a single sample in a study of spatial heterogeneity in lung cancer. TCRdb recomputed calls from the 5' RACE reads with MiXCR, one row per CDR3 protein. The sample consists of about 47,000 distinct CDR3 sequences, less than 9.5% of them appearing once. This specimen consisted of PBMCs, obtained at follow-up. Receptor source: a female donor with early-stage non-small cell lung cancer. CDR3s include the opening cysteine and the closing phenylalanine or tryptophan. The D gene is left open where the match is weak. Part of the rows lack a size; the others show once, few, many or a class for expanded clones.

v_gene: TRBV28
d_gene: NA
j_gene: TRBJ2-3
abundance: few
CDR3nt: TGTGCCAGCACCGAGCCGGGAGTATCGCACACAGATACGCAGTATTTT
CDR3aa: CASTEPGVSHTDTQYF

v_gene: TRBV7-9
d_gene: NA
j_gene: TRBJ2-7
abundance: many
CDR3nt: TGTGCCAGCAGCTTAGACTGGGCGACAGGAATATACGAGCAGTACTTC
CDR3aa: CASSLDWATGIYEQYF

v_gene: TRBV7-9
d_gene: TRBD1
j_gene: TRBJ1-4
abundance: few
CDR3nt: TGTGCCAGCAGCTTAGATTACGGGACAGGGAAGGAGGACGAAAAACTGTTTTTT
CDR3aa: CASSLDYGTGKEDEKLFF

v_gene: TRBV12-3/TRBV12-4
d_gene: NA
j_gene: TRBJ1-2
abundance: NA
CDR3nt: TGTGCCAGCAGTCCAAAGGACAGTGGTTCTGGCTACACCTTC
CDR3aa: CASSPKDSGSGYTF

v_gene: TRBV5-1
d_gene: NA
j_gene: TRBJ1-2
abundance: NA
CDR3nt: TGCGCCAGCAGCTTGTACCCCGGGACACCCGAGGGCTACACCTTC
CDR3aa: CASSLYPGTPEGYTF

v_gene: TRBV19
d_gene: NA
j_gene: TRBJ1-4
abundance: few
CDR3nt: TGTGCCAGTAGCCGTAAGGGGGGGGCATTTGGTGAAAAACTGTTTTTT
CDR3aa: CASSRKGGAFGEKLFF

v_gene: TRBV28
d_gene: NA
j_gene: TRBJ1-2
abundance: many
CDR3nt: TGTGCCAGCAGTTTCGGACAGTTCTATGGCTACACCTTC
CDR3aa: CASSFGQFYGYTF

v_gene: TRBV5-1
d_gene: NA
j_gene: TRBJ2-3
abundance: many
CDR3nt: TGCGCCAGCAGCTTCGGAGGGGCCGGGGATACGCAGTATTTT
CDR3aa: CASSFGGAGDTQYF

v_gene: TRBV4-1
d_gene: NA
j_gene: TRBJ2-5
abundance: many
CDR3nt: TGCGCCAGCAGCCGACAAACTAGGGAAGAGACCCAGTACTTC
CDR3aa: CASSRQTREETQYF

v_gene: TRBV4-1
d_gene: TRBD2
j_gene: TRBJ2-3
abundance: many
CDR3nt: TGCGCCAGCAGCCAAGGGCCCCTGAGCGGGGGAGCGAATACGCAGTATTTT
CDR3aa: CASSQGPLSGGANTQYF

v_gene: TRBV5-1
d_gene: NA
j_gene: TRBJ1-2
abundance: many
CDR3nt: TGCGCCAGCAGCTTGGGGACAGAGAGCTATGGCTACACCTTC
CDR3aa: CASSLGTESYGYTF

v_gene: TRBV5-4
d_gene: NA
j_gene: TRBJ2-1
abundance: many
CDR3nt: TGTGCCAGCAGCTTGGTACTGGATCTGAATGAGCAGTTCTTC
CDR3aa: CASSLVLDLNEQFF